A single sample is the source of the 32 T cell receptor beta chains below, sequenced in a study of response to subunit inactivated influenza vaccine. TCRdb called the RT-PCR reads again in MiXCR, with one record for every CDR3 protein. Seen here are about 240,000 distinct CDR3 sequences, roughly an eighth observed once, and the top ten hold 7.8%. The specimen comprised non-naive T cells sorted from PBMCs, sampled 14 days before vaccination. The receptors derive from a man aged 45-65 years who received an inactivated influenza vaccine.

This clonotype turned up a few times. The chain recombines TRBV6-1 with TRBJ1-2, with TRBD1 identical over 7 bases. Germline values: CDR1 MNHNS, CDR2 SASEGT. After removal of 5 bases from V and 8 bases from J, the junction contained 11 bases not matched to a gene. This CDR3 region has 14 residues. CDR3 in DNA: TGTGCCAGCAGTAAGACAGGGAGGGGGGGAGGCTACACCTTC. Encoded protein: CASSKTGRGGGYTF.

A few counts support this clonotype. The chain links TRBV5-1 to TRBJ2-1, with TRBD2 matching over 8 bases. Trimming removed 1 base from V and 2 bases from J; junction bases left unmatched: 5. CDR3 length equals 16 residues. Germline CDR1 reads SGHRS; CDR2 reads YFSETQ. CDR3 sequence: CASSLSLRGAYNEQFF. In nucleotides, the CDR3 is TGCGCCAGCAGCTTGTCCCTGCGGGGGGCCTACAATGAGCAGTTCTTC.

This clonotype was seen ten or more times. The chain links TRBV4-3 to TRBJ1-1; D not certain. Trimming cost V 0 bases and J 3 bases, with 17 bases left between them. The CDR3 runs to 17 residues. Germline CDR1 is LGHNA and CDR2 is YSLEER. The CDR3 region has the DNA TGCGCCAGCAGCCAAGAGTCGTACATCGACTCAGACACTGAAGCTTTCTTT. Protein sequence: CASSQESYIDSDTEAFF.

In its sample, this clonotype was seen many times. The chain uses TRBV25-1 and TRBJ2-7; tentatively, D is TRBD1 (5 bases). This CDR3 is built from 13 residues. The germline CDR1 and CDR2 sequences are MGHDK and SYGVNS. The ends were cut back, 2 bases at V and 4 bases at J, with 9 bases in the middle. CDR3 bases: TGTGCCAGCAGTGAAGGGGCCAGATACGAGCAGTACTTC. Residues: CASSEGARYEQYF.

This clonotype was counted ten times or more. V and J are TRBV6-2 or TRBV6-3 and TRBJ1-2; weak D call: TRBD1 (5 bases). V was shortened by 6 bases and J by 7 bases, with 15 bases between the two germline ends. The germline V gene encodes CDR1 MNHEY and CDR2 SVGEGT. This CDR3 region has 13 residues. Here the CDR3 DNA reads TGTGCCAGCAGGGAAAAGGGACTCGGTGGCTACACCTTC. Encoded protein: CASREKGLGGYTF.

This clonotype was seen more than once but under ten times. The V call is TRBV4-2, the J call TRBJ2-3; no clear D. The CDR3 runs to 14 residues. V lost 1 base and J 1 base, leaving 6 bases between the germline ends. Germline values: CDR1 LGHNA, CDR2 YNFKEQ. CDR3 region: CASSQGSRTDTQYF. For the CDR3, the DNA is TGTGCCAGCAGCCAAGGGAGCCGCACAGATACGCAGTATTTT.

This clonotype showed up many times. The chain combines TRBV4-3 with TRBJ1-4; D unclear. Germline V CDR1 and CDR2: LGHNA, YSLEER. The CDR3 has 13 amino acids. The V and J ends lost 0 bases and 10 bases respectively, with 9 bases between them. The CDR3 spells CASSQEWPAKLFF. CDR3 nucleotides: TGCGCCAGCAGCCAAGAGTGGCCTGCAAAACTGTTTTTT.

The chain joins TRBV6-1 to TRBJ2-5, with no clear D. The CDR3 is made up of 13 amino acids. Germline lookup yields CDR1 MNHNS and CDR2 SASEGT. V lost 6 bases to trimming and J lost 2 bases, with 10 bases between them. The CDR3 sequence is CASRPPRQETQYF. In DNA, the CDR3 is TGTGCCAGCAGACCCCCCAGACAAGAGACCCAGTACTTC.

The sample holds a few counts of this clonotype. The chain combines TRBV15 with TRBJ1-2, with D possibly matching TRBD1 (5 bases). Trimming removed 1 base at V and 6 bases at J, with 15 bases between. The germline V gene encodes CDR1 LNHNV and CDR2 YYDKDF (reference sequence). This CDR3 has 15 amino acids. For the CDR3, the DNA is TGTGCCACCAGCAGAGGTCTATCCGGGGACGATGGCTACACCTTC. It codes for CATSRGLSGDDGYTF.

This clonotype was recorded many times. The chain carries TRBV5-1 and TRBJ2-2; 11 bases align to TRBD2. This CDR3 is built from 15 residues. The ends lost 4 bases at V and 5 bases at J; junction bases unmatched: 4. Germline loops: CDR1 SGHRS, CDR2 YFSETQ. DNA for the CDR3: TGCGCCAGCAGCGCGCCTAGCGGGGGGACCGGGGAGCTGTTTTTT. Its translation is CASSAPSGGTGELFF.

This clonotype was seen at least ten times. The rearrangement joins TRBV4-3 to TRBJ1-3, with 9 bases matching TRBD1. With 2 bases clipped from V and 2 bases from J, the junction kept 7 bases outside the gene matches. From germline, CDR1 is LGHNA and CDR2 YSLEER. This CDR3 spans 17 amino acids. The chain's CDR3 is CASSQYEGQGPGNTIYF. CDR3 sequence (DNA): TGCGCCAGCAGCCAATATGAGGGACAGGGCCCTGGAAACACCATATATTTT.

The chain couples TRBV4-1 to TRBJ2-7; TRBD1 might be the D (5 bases). Germline-derived CDR1 and CDR2 are MGHRA and YSYEKL. The CDR3 extends over 17 amino acids. Trimming pared 4 bases from V and 0 bases from J, leaving 19 bases between. The CDR3 DNA sequence: TGCGCCAGCAGCCCCTACCCAAACCAGGGCACCTCCTACGAGCAGTACTTC. It yields the protein CASSPYPNQGTSYEQYF.

The chain joins TRBV20-1 to TRBJ2-3; 7 bases line up with TRBD2. The V and J ends lost 8 bases and 2 bases, in that order; junction bases with no gene match: 7. The CDR3 is 13 residues long. Looked up from germline, CDR1 is DFQATT and CDR2 is SNEGSKA (reference sequence). This CDR3 is CSKQAGNTDTQYF. CDR3 DNA: TGCAGTAAGCAAGCGGGGAACACAGATACGCAGTATTTT.

This clonotype was recorded many times. This chain connects TRBV4-3 to TRBJ2-2; D might be TRBD1 (7 bases). Germline loops: CDR1 LGHNA, CDR2 YSLEER. This CDR3 is built from 16 residues. V was cut by 0 bases and J by 4 bases, with 12 bases left in between. The CDR3 reads CASSQDGQGGTGELFF. The DNA for the CDR3 is TGCGCCAGCAGCCAAGACGGCCAGGGGGGCACCGGGGAGCTGTTTTTT.

This clonotype appeared many times. The chain carries TRBV7-2 and TRBJ2-3, with a tentative D call TRBD1 (6 bases). The CDR3 contains 16 residues. Germline V gene lookup returns CDR1 SGHTA and CDR2 FQGNSA. Trimming cost V 3 bases and J 0 bases, with 13 bases left between them. For the CDR3, the DNA is TGTGCCAGCAGCTTTGCCGGGACAACTAGCACAGATACGCAGTATTTT. Its protein product is CASSFAGTTSTDTQYF. Complete variable domain (other parts from reference TRBV7-2 and TRBJ2-3): GAGVSQSPSNKVTEKGKDVELRCDPISGHTALYWYRQSLGQGLEFLIYFQGNSAPDKSGLPSDRFSAERTGGSVSTLTIQRTQQEDSAVYLCASSFAGTTSTDTQYFGPGTRLTVL.

This sequence joins TRBV29-1 and TRBJ2-7, with D perhaps matching TRBD2 (5 bases). CDR3 length equals 12 residues. The germline V gene has CDR1 SQVTM and CDR2 ANQGSEA. V was clipped by 3 bases and J by 6 bases, with 12 bases between them. CDR3 coding DNA: TGCAGCGTTGAGGTGACGACTACCGAGCAGTACTTC. Its protein product is CSVEVTTTEQYF.

The rearrangement joins TRBV20-1 to TRBJ2-3; D remains ambiguous. From germline, CDR1 is DFQATT and CDR2 SNEGSKA (reference sequence). The CDR3 is made up of 15 amino acids. Trimming took 6 bases from V and 4 from J, leaving 20 bases between them. The CDR3 DNA sequence: TGCAGTGCAAACCCTACGGTGGGGTCGGCAGATACGCAGTATTTT. Amino acids: CSANPTVGSADTQYF.

This clonotype was counted ten times or more. The chain links TRBV6-2 or TRBV6-3 to TRBJ2-1; maybe TRBD2 (7 bases). With 2 bases removed from V and 4 bases from J, the gap between germline ends came to 12 bases. The CDR3 runs 15 residues. Germline values: CDR1 MNHEY, CDR2 SVGEGT. In DNA, the CDR3 is TGTGCCAGCAGTTACGGGGGGGCCCCTTACAATGAGCAGTTCTTC. Amino acid sequence: CASSYGGAPYNEQFF.

This clonotype came up many times. The chain recombines TRBV15 with TRBJ1-5; D may be TRBD1 (5 bases). Trimming left V 0 bases short and J 3 bases short, with 9 bases between. Germline assignment: CDR1 LNHNV and CDR2 YYDKDF (reference sequence). CDR3 size: 15 residues. CDR3 region: CATSRDKGNNQPQHF. In DNA form, the CDR3 reads TGTGCCACCAGCAGAGATAAGGGGAACAATCAGCCCCAGCATTTT.

The V and J genes are TRBV15 and TRBJ2-1, with D possibly being TRBD2 (5 bases). Germline assignment: CDR1 LNHNV and CDR2 YYDKDF (reference sequence). The germline V and J ends were trimmed by 5 bases and 6 bases, with 11 bases remaining between them. The CDR3 sequence is 13 residues long. The CDR3 coding sequence is TGTGCCACCAGCCGGGATCGGGGCAATGAGCAGTTCTTC. This gives the protein CATSRDRGNEQFF.

In its sample, this clonotype was seen a few times. This chain links TRBV4-3 with TRBJ1-1; D ambiguous. The V end lost 0 bases, the J end lost 1 base, and 6 bases lay between the germline ends. There are 14 residues in the CDR3. The germline V gene has CDR1 LGHNA and CDR2 YSLEER. CDR3 region: CASSQDWENTEAFF. CDR3 sequence (DNA): TGCGCCAGCAGCCAAGATTGGGAGAACACTGAAGCTTTCTTT.

V gene TRBV18 combines with J gene TRBJ2-1; 11 nucleotides match TRBD2. CDR1 and CDR2 (germline): KGHSH, LQKENI. Unmatched junction bases numbered 11, after V lost 1 base and J lost 9 bases. The CDR3 runs to 17 residues. The CDR3 nucleotides read TGTGCCAGCTCACCACTACAGACTAGCGGGACCGGGGGTGAGCAGTTCTTC. Translated, it gives CASSPLQTSGTGGEQFF.

The rearrangement uses TRBV5-1 and TRBJ2-5; D is possibly TRBD1 (6 bases). Deletions cut 4 bases from V and 4 bases from J, with 20 bases between. From germline, CDR1 is SGHRS and CDR2 YFSETQ. This CDR3 contains 16 residues. CDR3 bases: TGCGCCAGCAGCGAAAACAGGGCTACTGGGGTAGAGACCCAGTACTTC. Translated, it gives CASSENRATGVETQYF.

The J gene is TRBJ1-5, the V gene TRBV4-1; D is unresolved. The length of the CDR3 is 17 residues. Germline CDR1 is MGHRA and CDR2 is YSYEKL. V shed 4 bases and J shed 0 bases, with 16 bases lying between them. The CDR3 sequence is CASSPARNGYSNQPQHF. The CDR3, as DNA: TGCGCCAGCAGCCCCGCGAGGAATGGGTATAGCAATCAGCCCCAGCATTTT.

This clonotype has a count of ten or more. This chain links TRBV2 with TRBJ1-2; 8 positions agree with TRBD1. The CDR3 is made up of 14 amino acids. V gave up 7 bases and J gave up 8 bases; unmatched junction bases: 12. Germline V gene lookup returns CDR1 SNHLY and CDR2 FYNNEI. Written as DNA, the CDR3 is TGTGCCAGCAAGCCGGACAGGGAGGTCGGCGGCTACACCTTC. Protein: CASKPDREVGGYTF. The variable domain in full, completed from reference TRBV2 and TRBJ1-2, reads EPEVTQTPSHQVTQMGQEVILRCVPISNHLYFYWYRQILGQKVEFLVSFYNNEISEKSEIFDDQFSVERPDGSNFTLKIRSTKLEDSAMYFCASKPDREVGGYTFGSGTRLTVV.

This clonotype showed up just a few times. CDR3: CASSLKGPNPAGGSTDTQYF. The CDR3 nucleotides read TGTGCCAGCAGCTTAAAGGGTCCGAATCCGGCGGGAGGTAGCACAGATACGCAGTATTTT. The genes are TRBV7-3 and TRBJ2-3; 8 bases fit TRBD2. This CDR3 is 20 amino acids long. Trimming took 1 base from V and 0 from J; bases not matched to a gene: 15. Germline-derived CDR1 and CDR2 are SGHTA and FQGTGA.

This clonotype was seen repeatedly, ten times or more. The V and J genes are TRBV3-1 and TRBJ1-1; 7 bases match TRBD1. After removal of 1 base from V and 5 bases from J, the junction contained 4 bases not matched to a gene. In germline, CDR1 is LGHDT, CDR2 YNNKEL (reference sequence). The CDR3 length is 14 residues. The CDR3 sequence is CASSQGQGGTEAFF. CDR3 nucleotide sequence: TGTGCCAGCAGCCAAGGGCAGGGGGGGACTGAAGCTTTCTTT. Together with reference TRBV3-1 and TRBJ1-1, the CDR3 gives the full variable domain: DTAVSQTPKYLVTQMGNDKSIKCEQNLGHDTMYWYKQDSKKFLKIMFSYNNKELIINETVPNRFSPKSPDKAHLNLHINSLELGDSAVYFCASSQGQGGTEAFFGQGTRLTVV.

This clonotype turned up a few times. The genes are TRBV7-8 and TRBJ1-1; 7 bases fit TRBD1. CDR3 size: 11 residues. The germline V gene encodes CDR1 SGHVS and CDR2 FQNEAQ. J gave up 8 bases and V 7 bases, and 4 bases lay outside the gene matches. The CDR3 DNA sequence: TGTGCCAGCAAGTTGACAGGGGAAGCTTTCTTT. It encodes CASKLTGEAFF. Using reference TRBV7-8 and TRBJ1-1 for the parts outside the CDR3, the full variable domain is GAGVSQSPRYKVAKRGQDVALRCDPISGHVSLFWYQQALGQGPEFLTYFQNEAQLDKSGLPSDRFFAERPEGSVSTLKIQRTQQEDSAVYLCASKLTGEAFFGQGTRLTVV.

The chain recombines TRBV20-1 with TRBJ2-1; 8 bases are shared with TRBD2. Losses at the gene ends were 1 base for V and 6 bases for J; bases not matched to a gene: 8. This CDR3 region has 15 residues. Germline values: CDR1 DFQATT, CDR2 SNEGSKA (reference sequence). CDR3 in amino acids: CSARAPLAGTNEQFF. Written as DNA, the CDR3 is TGCAGTGCTAGAGCCCCTCTAGCGGGTACCAATGAGCAGTTCTTC.

This clonotype has a handful of counts. J is TRBJ1-2 and V is TRBV3-1; D ambiguous. This CDR3 region has 16 residues. Germline loops: CDR1 LGHDT, CDR2 YNNKEL (reference sequence). V lost 0 bases, J lost 4 bases, and 15 bases lay in between. The CDR3 sequence: CASSQDLATSLYGYTF. CDR3 DNA: TGTGCCAGCAGCCAAGATCTTGCGACATCCCTCTATGGCTACACCTTC. Using reference TRBV3-1 and TRBJ1-2 for the parts outside the CDR3, the full variable domain is DTAVSQTPKYLVTQMGNDKSIKCEQNLGHDTMYWYKQDSKKFLKIMFSYNNKELIINETVPNRFSPKSPDKAHLNLHINSLELGDSAVYFCASSQDLATSLYGYTFGSGTRLTVV.

This clonotype was seen repeatedly, ten times or more. The chain links TRBV4-1 to TRBJ2-2, with 7 bases identical to TRBD1. The CDR3 is 16 amino acids. The germline CDR1 and CDR2 sequences are MGHRA and YSYEKL. V lost 2 bases and J lost 5; bases outside the gene matches: 8. Here the CDR3 reads CASSQLPQGNTGELFF. The CDR3 nucleotides are TGCGCCAGCAGCCAACTGCCACAGGGGAATACCGGGGAGCTGTTTTTT.

Notes on this clonotype: Since a much larger clone is just one base distant, this may be a read error. V gene TRBV20-1 combines with J gene TRBJ2-7, with a possible D match to TRBD2 (6 bases). Germline V gene lookup returns CDR1 DFQATT and CDR2 SNEGSKA (reference sequence). This CDR3 region has 13 residues. The CDR3 DNA sequence: TGCACTGCCGCGGGACGGTTCTCCTACGAGCAGTACTTC. Amino acids: CTAAGRFSYEQYF.